Below are 21 T cell receptor beta chains sequenced from a single sample in a study of blood T cell repertoires in COVID-19. Profiling relied on immunoSEQ multiplex PCR, and the TCRdb table lists in-frame clones only, not all of them. The sample includes 150,000 to 200,000 clones, around 84% of them seen just once. The source material was peripheral blood. Receptors originate from a woman of 80 years or more with acute or convalescent COVID-19.

The chain recombines TRBV11-2 with TRBJ2-7; TRBD2 agrees at 11 bases. V lost 6 bases and J lost 0; bases outside the gene matches: 4. The CDR3 runs to 15 residues. From germline, CDR1 is SGHAT and CDR2 FQNNGV. The CDR3 DNA is TGTGCCAGCAGTTTGGGACTAGCGGACTCCTACGAGCAGTACTTC. This codes for CASSLGLADSYEQYF.

The chain joins TRBV15 to TRBJ2-7; 9 bases are shared with TRBD1. J was trimmed by 6 bases and V by 1 base; bases with no gene match: 7. Per the germline V gene, CDR1 is LNHNV and CDR2 is YYDKDF (reference sequence). This CDR3 is 15 amino acids long. CDR3 residues: CATSRGTRDRAEQYF. CDR3 DNA: TGTGCCACCAGCAGAGGTACCCGGGACAGGGCCGAGCAGTACTTC.

The chain employs TRBV6-4 and TRBJ2-5; a weak D match, TRBD1 (5 bases). V was shortened by 0 bases and J by 4 bases, with 24 bases between the two germline ends. There are 19 residues in the CDR3. Germline V CDR1 and CDR2: MRHNA, SNTAGT. The CDR3 protein is CASSDSFSLGHWPVETQYF. In DNA, the CDR3 is TGTGCCAGCAGTGACTCATTTTCACTTGGACACTGGCCTGTAGAGACCCAGTACTTC.

The chain uses TRBV11-3 and TRBJ2-3, with 7 bases aligning to TRBD2. After removal of 2 bases from V and 9 bases from J, the junction contained 17 bases not matched to a gene. The CDR3 runs to 17 residues. The germline V gene has CDR1 SGHNT and CDR2 YENEEA. Written as DNA, the CDR3 is TGTGCCAGCAGCTTATTCAGCGCCGGTACAGCGGGAATCACGCAGTATTTT. As protein: CASSLFSAGTAGITQYF.

DNA for the CDR3: TGTGCCAGCAGCTTAGGGACAGGGATGACCTCCTACGAGCAGTACTTC. This sequence encodes CASSLGTGMTSYEQYF. This sequence joins TRBV11-2 and TRBJ2-7; the match to TRBD1 covers 8 bases. Germline values: CDR1 SGHAT, CDR2 FQNNGV. This CDR3 is 16 amino acids long. V gave up 1 base and J gave up 0 bases; unmatched junction bases: 5. The variable domain in full, with the rest retrieved from reference TRBV11-2 and TRBJ2-7, is EAGVAQSPRYKIIEKRQSVAFWCNPISGHATLYWYQQILGQGPKLLIQFQNNGVVDDSQLPKDRFSAERLKGVDSTLKIQPAKLEDSAVYLCASSLGTGMTSYEQYFGPGTRLTVT.

The chain recombines TRBV6-6 with TRBJ1-2; D might be TRBD1 (5 bases). This CDR3 contains 14 residues. The V gene's germline CDR1 is MNHNY and CDR2 SVGAGI (reference sequence). Trimming removed 6 bases at V and 2 bases at J, with 13 bases between. The chain's CDR3 is CASRWGDLNYGYTF. The CDR3 region has the DNA TGTGCCAGCAGGTGGGGGGACCTAAACTATGGCTACACCTTC.

This clone was detected once. This sequence joins TRBV7-9 and TRBJ2-2; 7 bases line up with TRBD2. The V and J ends lost 0 bases and 4 bases, in that order; junction bases with no gene match: 5. The CDR3 sequence is 16 residues long. Germline V gene sequence: CDR1 SEHNR, CDR2 FQNEAQ (reference sequence). The CDR3 nucleotides read TGTGCCAGCAGCTTAGCGCCCGGGAGGCCCACCGGGGAGCTGTTTTTT. As protein: CASSLAPGRPTGELFF.

The J gene is TRBJ1-6, the V gene TRBV5-1; no firm D call. Germline assignment: CDR1 SGHRS and CDR2 YFSETQ. The CDR3 contains 13 residues. The V gene lost 4 bases and the J gene lost 7 bases, with 9 bases spanning the gap. The CDR3 nucleotides read TGCGCCAGCAGCATGGCCGAGAATTCACCCCTCCACTTT. It is translated as CASSMAENSPLHF.

This clone turned up a few times. Here the CDR3 reads CASSATGGTLHF. The CDR3 DNA reads as TGTGCCAGCTCAGCAACAGGGGGTACCCTCCACTTT. This chain joins TRBV18 and TRBJ1-6; the match to TRBD1 covers 8 bases. Germline CDR1 KGHSH, CDR2 LQKENI. The V and J ends lost 5 bases and 14 bases, in that order; junction bases with no gene match: 5. CDR3 length: 12 residues.

The chain recombines TRBV7-2 with TRBJ2-1; 7 positions agree with TRBD2. Germline V gene data show CDR1 as SGHTA and CDR2 as FQGNSA. This CDR3 has 15 amino acids. After removal of 7 bases from V and 7 bases from J, the junction contained 13 bases not matched to a gene. CDR3 nucleotides: TGTGCCAGCAAGCTAGGACTCGGGGAGGGGAATGAGCAGTTCTTC. It is translated as CASKLGLGEGNEQFF.

This clone occurred a few times. The J gene is TRBJ2-2, the V gene TRBV19, with 11 bases identical to TRBD1. Germline V gene data show CDR1 as LNHDA and CDR2 as SQIVND (reference sequence). The CDR3 is 16 residues long. J lost 5 bases, V lost 4 bases, and 6 bases had no gene match. The CDR3 bases are TGTGCCAGTAGTAGTGGACAGGGGGCGAGGACCGGGGAGCTGTTTTTT. Residues: CASSSGQGARTGELFF.

This chain uses TRBV11-3 with TRBJ2-3; 9 nucleotides agree with TRBD2. The CDR3 totals 17 residues. Losses at the gene ends were 0 bases for V and 4 bases for J; bases not matched to a gene: 8. Germline V gene data show CDR1 as SGHNT and CDR2 as YENEEA. CDR3 sequence: CASSLESGGRAADTQYF. DNA of the CDR3: TGTGCCAGCAGCTTAGAGTCGGGCGGGAGGGCCGCAGATACGCAGTATTTT.

V is TRBV6-4 and J is TRBJ1-5, with a possible D match to TRBD1 (5 bases). Germline V gene lookup returns CDR1 MRHNA and CDR2 SNTAGT. The CDR3 consists of 15 residues. V was clipped by 3 bases and J by 0 bases, with 9 bases between them. Written as DNA, the CDR3 is TGTGCCAGCAGTGAATACAGGCATAGCAATCAGCCCCAGCATTTT. Protein product: CASSEYRHSNQPQHF.

A few counts support this clone. The V and J genes are TRBV14 and TRBJ1-1; the match to TRBD1 covers 9 bases. V lost 5 bases, J lost 5 bases, and 9 bases stayed unmatched. Germline V gene lookup returns CDR1 SGHDN and CDR2 FVKESK. This CDR3 is built from 15 residues. CDR3 bases: TGTGCCAGCAGCGAAAGACACAGGGGGCAAACTGAAGCTTTCTTT. Its translation is CASSERHRGQTEAFF.

The DNA of the CDR3 is TGTGCCAGCAGGGGGACAGGGAACACTGAAGCTTTCTTT. It encodes CASRGTGNTEAFF. V usage is TRBV6-5 and J usage is TRBJ1-1; 8 bases are shared with TRBD1. Germline-derived CDR1 and CDR2 are MNHEY and SVGAGI. This CDR3 has 13 amino acids. The trim removed 6 bases at V and 1 base at J, leaving 1 base unmatched.

The gene calls are TRBV5-6 and TRBJ2-7, with 8 bases identical to TRBD1. The V gene end was trimmed by 3 bases and the J gene end by 2 bases; junction bases not matched to a gene: 4. Germline assignment: CDR1 SGHDT and CDR2 YYEEEE. CDR3 length: 14 residues. The CDR3 DNA is TGTGCCAGCAGCTACCGGACAGGGACCTACGAGCAGTACTTC. Amino acid sequence: CASSYRTGTYEQYF.

J is TRBJ2-3 and V is TRBV9; a possible D gene is TRBD2 (6 bases). This CDR3 is built from 14 residues. Trimming took off 0 bases at V and 7 bases at J, with 12 bases between the two ends. Per germline, CDR1 SGDLS and CDR2 YYNGEE. As DNA, the CDR3 is TGTGCCAGCAGCGTAGTCGGGGGAGTACATACGCAGTATTTT. It codes for CASSVVGGVHTQYF.

This chain links TRBV5-4 with TRBJ2-7; a possible D gene is TRBD2 (6 bases). Trimming left V 2 bases short and J 6 bases short, with 15 bases between. The CDR3 has 14 amino acids. CDR1 SGHNT and CDR2 YYREEE come from the germline V gene (reference sequence). The CDR3 region is CASSFRSGEAEQYF. In DNA form, the CDR3 reads TGTGCCAGCAGCTTTAGGTCGGGAGAAGCCGAGCAGTACTTC.

The chain recombines TRBV6-5 with TRBJ1-4, with TRBD1 as a possible D gene (6 bases). CDR1 is MNHEY, CDR2 SVGAGI, per germline. With 5 bases removed from V and 7 bases from J, the gap between germline ends came to 17 bases. The CDR3 has 15 residues. Written as DNA, the CDR3 is TGTGCCAGCAGTATTCAACAGGGAGTTGTTGAAAAACTGTTTTTT. Residues: CASSIQQGVVEKLFF.

The J gene is TRBJ1-6, the V gene TRBV5-4; no clear D gene. Germline V gene data show CDR1 as SGHNT and CDR2 as YYREEE (reference sequence). V was trimmed by 3 bases and J by 0 bases, leaving 7 bases between them. The CDR3 sequence is 15 residues long. CDR3 DNA sequence: TGTGCCAGCAGCTCGAAGAGCTCCTATAATTCACCCCTCCACTTT. Amino acid sequence: CASSSKSSYNSPLHF.

This chain links TRBV7-9 with TRBJ2-2; D is possibly TRBD1 (6 bases). The germline V and J ends were trimmed by 5 bases and 3 bases, with 10 bases remaining between them. Germline V gene lookup returns CDR1 SEHNR and CDR2 FQNEAQ (reference sequence). There are 14 residues in the CDR3. The CDR3 is CASSAGVDTGELFF. The CDR3, as DNA: TGTGCCAGCAGCGCAGGGGTGGACACCGGGGAGCTGTTTTTT.